The text below deals with one TCR beta chain. Its antigen is not known. The germline gives CDR1 SGHTA, CDR2 FQGNSA. Trimming took 4 bases from V and 13 from J, leaving 19 bases between them. The CDR3 runs to 13 residues. PCR was performed a second time for roughly 6 to 12 cycles using a sample-barcoded 5' primer and a J-beta primer mix. TCRdb used MiXCR to reprocess the 5' RACE reads, holding one entry per CDR3 protein. Found here are 910,000 or so distinct CDR3 sequences, roughly 51% of them singletons; the top ten hold about 22%. These data are taken from a study of blood T cells in healthy people across ages. The study's findings and limits: In long-lived donors, naive CD4+ cell counts and diversity exceeded those of aged donors. TCR beta diversity correlated strongly with naive T cell percentage.

The genes are TRBV7-2 and TRBJ2-5, with D possibly matching TRBD2 (6 bases). Sequenced input: blood. The clonotype was recovered from a woman aged 55-70 years in good health. CDR3 in amino acids: CASSSLGGGVLYF. The CDR3 region has the DNA TGTGCCAGCAGCTCCCTGGGCGGAGGGGTGCTGTACTTC.